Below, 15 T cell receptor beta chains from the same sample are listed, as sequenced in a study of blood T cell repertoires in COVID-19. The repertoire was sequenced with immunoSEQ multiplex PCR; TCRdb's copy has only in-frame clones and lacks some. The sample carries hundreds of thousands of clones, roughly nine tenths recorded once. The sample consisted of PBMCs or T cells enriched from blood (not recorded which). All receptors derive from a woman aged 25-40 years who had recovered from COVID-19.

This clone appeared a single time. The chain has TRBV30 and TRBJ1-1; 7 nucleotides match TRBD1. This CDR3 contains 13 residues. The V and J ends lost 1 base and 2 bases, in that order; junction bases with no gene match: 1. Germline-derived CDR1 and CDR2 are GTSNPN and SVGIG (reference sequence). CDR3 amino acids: CAWSGDSNTEAFF. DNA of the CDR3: TGTGCCTGGAGTGGGGACAGCAACACTGAAGCTTTCTTT.

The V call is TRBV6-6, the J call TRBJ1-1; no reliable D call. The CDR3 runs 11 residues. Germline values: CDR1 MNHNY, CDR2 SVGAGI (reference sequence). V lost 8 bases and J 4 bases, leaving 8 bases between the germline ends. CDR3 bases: TGTGCCAGCCGGGCGGGCACTGAAGCTTTCTTT. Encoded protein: CASRAGTEAFF.

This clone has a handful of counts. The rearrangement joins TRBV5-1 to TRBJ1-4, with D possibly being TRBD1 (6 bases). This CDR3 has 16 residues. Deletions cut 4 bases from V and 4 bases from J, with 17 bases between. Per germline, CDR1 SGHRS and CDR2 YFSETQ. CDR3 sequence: CASSPQGGGNNEKLFF. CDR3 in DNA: TGCGCCAGCAGCCCACAAGGGGGAGGGAATAATGAAAAACTGTTTTTT.

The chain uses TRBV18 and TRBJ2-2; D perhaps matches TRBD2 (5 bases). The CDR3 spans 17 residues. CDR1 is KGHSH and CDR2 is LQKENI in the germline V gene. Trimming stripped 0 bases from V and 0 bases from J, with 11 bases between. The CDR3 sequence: CASSPPFGLSNTGELFF. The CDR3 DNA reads TGTGCCAGCTCACCACCCTTCGGACTTTCGAACACCGGGGAGCTGTTTTTT.

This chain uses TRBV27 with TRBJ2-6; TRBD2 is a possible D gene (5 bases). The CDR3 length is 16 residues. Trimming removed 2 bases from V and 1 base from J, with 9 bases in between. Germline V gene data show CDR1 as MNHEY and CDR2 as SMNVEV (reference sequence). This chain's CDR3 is CASSLRPGSGANVLTF. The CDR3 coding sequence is TGTGCCAGCAGTTTAAGGCCGGGATCTGGGGCCAACGTCCTGACTTTC.

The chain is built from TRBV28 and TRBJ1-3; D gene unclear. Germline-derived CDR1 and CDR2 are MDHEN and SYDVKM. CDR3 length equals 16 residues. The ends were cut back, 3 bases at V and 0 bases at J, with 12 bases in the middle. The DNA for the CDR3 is TGTGCCAGCAGTTTCGGGATCACGAGCTCTGGAAACACCATATATTTT. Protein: CASSFGITSSGNTIYF.

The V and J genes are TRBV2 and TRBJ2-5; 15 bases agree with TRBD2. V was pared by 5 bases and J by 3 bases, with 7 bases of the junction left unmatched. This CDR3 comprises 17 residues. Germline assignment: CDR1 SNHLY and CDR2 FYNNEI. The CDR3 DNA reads TGTGCCAGCAGTTCCGGACTAGCGGGAGGGATAAAAGAGACCCAGTACTTC. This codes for CASSSGLAGGIKETQYF.

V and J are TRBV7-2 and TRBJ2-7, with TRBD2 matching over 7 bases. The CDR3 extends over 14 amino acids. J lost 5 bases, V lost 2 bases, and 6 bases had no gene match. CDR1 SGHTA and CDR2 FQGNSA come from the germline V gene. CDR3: CASSLRAGKNEQYF. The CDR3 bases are TGTGCCAGCAGCTTACGAGCGGGAAAGAACGAGCAGTACTTC.

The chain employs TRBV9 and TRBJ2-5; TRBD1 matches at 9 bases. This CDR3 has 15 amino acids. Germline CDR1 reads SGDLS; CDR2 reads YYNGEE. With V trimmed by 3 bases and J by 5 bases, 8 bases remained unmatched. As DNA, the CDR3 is TGTGCCAGCAGCGCCAATACAGGGGGCGAGGAGACCCAGTACTTC. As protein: CASSANTGGEETQYF.

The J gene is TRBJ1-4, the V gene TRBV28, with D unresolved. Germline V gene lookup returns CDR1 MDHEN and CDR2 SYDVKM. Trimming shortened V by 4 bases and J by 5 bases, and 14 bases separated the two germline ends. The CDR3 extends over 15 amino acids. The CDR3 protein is CASSYVSQLNEKLFF. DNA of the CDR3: TGTGCCAGCAGTTACGTCAGTCAACTAAATGAAAAACTGTTTTTT.

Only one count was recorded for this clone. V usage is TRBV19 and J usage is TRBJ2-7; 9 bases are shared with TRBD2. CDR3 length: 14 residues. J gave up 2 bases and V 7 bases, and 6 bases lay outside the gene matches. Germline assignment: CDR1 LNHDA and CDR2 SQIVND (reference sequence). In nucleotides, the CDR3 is TGTGCCAGTAACGAGCGGGAGGCCCCCTACGAGCAGTACTTC. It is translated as CASNEREAPYEQYF. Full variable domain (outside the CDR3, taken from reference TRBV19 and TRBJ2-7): DGGITQSPKYLFRKEGQNVTLSCEQNLNHDAMYWYRQDPGQGLRLIYYSQIVNDFQKGDIAEGYSVSREKKESFPLTVTSAQKNPTAFYLCASNEREAPYEQYFGPGTRLTVT.

CDR3 region: CASSRGGQTYNEQFF. The DNA of the CDR3 is TGTGCCAGCAGCCGCGGGGGTCAGACCTACAATGAGCAGTTCTTC. This rearrangement joins TRBV7-2 to TRBJ2-1; TRBD2 aligns across 7 bases. After removal of 5 bases from V and 2 bases from J, the junction contained 6 bases not matched to a gene. Germline CDR1 SGHTA, CDR2 FQGNSA. The CDR3 has 15 amino acids.

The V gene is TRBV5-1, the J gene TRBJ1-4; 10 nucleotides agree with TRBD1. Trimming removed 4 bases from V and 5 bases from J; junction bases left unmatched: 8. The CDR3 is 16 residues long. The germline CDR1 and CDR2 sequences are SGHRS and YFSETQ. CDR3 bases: TGCGCCAGCAGCAGCCGACCGGGACAGGGGAATGAAAAACTGTTTTTT. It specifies CASSSRPGQGNEKLFF.

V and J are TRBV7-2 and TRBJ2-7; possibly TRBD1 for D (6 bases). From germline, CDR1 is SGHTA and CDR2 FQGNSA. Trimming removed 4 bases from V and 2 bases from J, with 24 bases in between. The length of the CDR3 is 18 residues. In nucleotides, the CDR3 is TGTGCCAGCAGCTATACGCTGCCCGGGACAACGAACACCTACGAGCAGTACTTC. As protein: CASSYTLPGTTNTYEQYF.

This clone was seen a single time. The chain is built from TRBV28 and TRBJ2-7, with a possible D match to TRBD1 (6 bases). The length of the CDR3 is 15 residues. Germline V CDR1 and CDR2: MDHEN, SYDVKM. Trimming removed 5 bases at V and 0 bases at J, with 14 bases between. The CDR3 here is CASSPRTETSYEQYF. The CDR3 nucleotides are TGTGCCAGCAGTCCCAGGACAGAGACCTCCTACGAGCAGTACTTC.